The clone carrying this TCR beta chain was seen only a few times. What it recognizes is unknown. The data originate from a study of beta chain features in type 1 diabetes. Study results and caveats: Moderate yet significant TCRB CDR3 shortening was seen in Type 1 diabetes patients in all four CD4+ subsets. TCRB repertoires of naive, central memory and Treg cells appeared more similar among patients than among healthy donors. Patients with type 1 diabetes showed fewer VDJ junction insertions and more deletions.

Sorted CD4+ subsets: naive, central memory, regulatory, stem cell-like memory (CD45RO/CCR7/CD25/CD127/CD95/CD27 panel). Post-sort purity exceeded 95% for all sorted populations. cDNA synthesis used the whole RNA isolate, giving expressed TCRB sequences. Assay used: immunoSEQ multiplex PCR; TCRdb lists only in-frame clones, some missing. The sample has over 200,000 clones; under 13% are singletons. Germline-derived CDR1 and CDR2 are SQVTM and ANQGSEA. With 0 bases clipped from V and 4 bases from J, the junction kept 5 bases outside the gene matches. The CDR3 runs to 16 residues. Sequencing used naive CD4+ T cells from blood. The receptor was isolated from a man aged 25 to 40 with type 1 diabetes. The chain uses TRBV29-1 and TRBJ2-2; 10 nucleotides agree with TRBD1. The CDR3 region is CSVEDRRTGGTGELFF. The CDR3 nucleotides are TGCAGCGTTGAAGATCGGAGGACAGGGGGCACCGGGGAGCTGTTTTTT.